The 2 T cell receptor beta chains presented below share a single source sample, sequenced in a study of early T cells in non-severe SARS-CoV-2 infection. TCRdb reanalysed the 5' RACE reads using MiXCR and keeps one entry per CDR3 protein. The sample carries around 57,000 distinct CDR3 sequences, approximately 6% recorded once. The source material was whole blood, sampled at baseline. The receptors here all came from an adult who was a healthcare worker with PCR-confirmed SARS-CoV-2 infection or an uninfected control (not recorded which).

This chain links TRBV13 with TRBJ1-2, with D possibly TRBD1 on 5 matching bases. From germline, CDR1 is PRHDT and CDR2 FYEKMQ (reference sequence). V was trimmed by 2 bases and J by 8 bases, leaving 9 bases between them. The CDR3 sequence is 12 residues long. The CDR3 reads CASSLWDGGYTF. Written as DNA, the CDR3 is TGTGCCAGCAGCTTATGGGACGGCGGCTACACCTTC.

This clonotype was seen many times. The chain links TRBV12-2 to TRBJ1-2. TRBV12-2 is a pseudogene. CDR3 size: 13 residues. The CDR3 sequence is CASRTTPHYGYTF. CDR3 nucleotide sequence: TGTGCAAGTCGCACAACCCCACACTATGGCTACACCTTC.